A selection of T cell receptor beta chains follows, all from one sample in a study of blood T cell repertoires in COVID-19. Method: immunoSEQ multiplex PCR; TCRdb's copy keeps in-frame clones and lacks some. Among some 170,000 clones listed, around nine tenths were seen once. The sequenced material came from peripheral blood. These receptors all come from a woman aged 70 to 79 with COVID-19, enrolled during active disease. Both conserved end residues are part of each CDR3. D genes are given only for firm matches. Rows give clone size only sometimes, using once, few, many, or a class for an expanded clone.

d_call: NA
v_call: TRBV11-2
j_call: TRBJ2-7
clone_size: NA
cdr3_aa: CASSSLTDQSSYEQYF
cdr3_nt: TGTGCCAGCAGCTCCCTGACAGACCAGAGCTCCTACGAGCAGTACTTC

d_call: NA
v_call: TRBV14
j_call: TRBJ1-2
clone_size: few
cdr3_aa: CASTKDRNYGYTF
cdr3_nt: TGTGCCAGCACCAAAGACAGGAACTATGGCTACACCTTC

d_call: NA
v_call: TRBV13
j_call: TRBJ1-5
clone_size: NA
cdr3_aa: CASSLGSVQPQHF
cdr3_nt: TGTGCCAGCAGCTTAGGTTCAGTTCAGCCCCAGCATTTT

d_call: NA
v_call: TRBV11-2
j_call: TRBJ1-1
clone_size: NA
cdr3_aa: CASSHSGVGTEAFF
cdr3_nt: TGTGCCAGCAGCCACTCAGGGGTTGGCACTGAAGCTTTCTTT

d_call: NA
v_call: TRBV9
j_call: TRBJ2-2
clone_size: NA
cdr3_aa: CASSVGGEFTGELFF
cdr3_nt: TGTGCCAGCAGCGTAGGGGGGGAGTTTACCGGGGAGCTGTTTTTT

d_call: NA
v_call: TRBV28
j_call: TRBJ1-2
clone_size: NA
cdr3_aa: CAIWEDYGYTF
cdr3_nt: TGTGCCATTTGGGAGGACTATGGCTACACCTTC

d_call: NA
v_call: TRBV9
j_call: TRBJ2-5
clone_size: NA
cdr3_aa: CASTRFGDSQETQYF
cdr3_nt: TGTGCCAGCACCCGGTTTGGGGACTCCCAAGAGACCCAGTACTTC

d_call: NA
v_call: TRBV15
j_call: TRBJ1-3
clone_size: NA
cdr3_aa: CATSRALGDNADTIYF
cdr3_nt: TGTGCCACCAGCAGAGCCCTCGGGGACAATGCGGACACCATATATTTT

d_call: NA
v_call: TRBV7-2
j_call: TRBJ1-2
clone_size: once
cdr3_aa: CASISTDGYTF
cdr3_nt: TGTGCCAGCATCTCCACGGATGGCTACACCTTC

d_call: TRBD2
v_call: TRBV9
j_call: TRBJ2-3
clone_size: NA
cdr3_aa: CASSVAGGPTDTQYF
cdr3_nt: TGTGCCAGCAGCGTAGCGGGAGGGCCAACAGATACGCAGTATTTT

d_call: NA
v_call: TRBV29-1
j_call: TRBJ1-1
clone_size: NA
cdr3_aa: CSVDSGGTEAFF
cdr3_nt: TGCAGCGTTGATTCCGGTGGCACTGAAGCTTTCTTT

d_call: NA
v_call: TRBV5-1
j_call: TRBJ1-2
clone_size: NA
cdr3_aa: CASSLFQGAEGYTF
cdr3_nt: TGCGCCAGCAGCTTGTTCCAAGGGGCCGAGGGCTACACCTTC

d_call: NA
v_call: TRBV3-1/TRBV3-2
j_call: TRBJ2-7
clone_size: NA
cdr3_aa: CASSQGAGSSYEQYF
cdr3_nt: TGTGCCAGCAGCCAAGGTGCGGGAAGCTCCTACGAGCAGTACTTC

d_call: TRBD2
v_call: TRBV3-1/TRBV3-2
j_call: TRBJ2-1
clone_size: few
cdr3_aa: CASSRDYKNNEQFF
cdr3_nt: TGTGCCAGCAGCCGGGACTATAAAAACAATGAGCAGTTCTTC

d_call: NA
v_call: TRBV20-1
j_call: TRBJ1-1
clone_size: NA
cdr3_aa: CSASGGDTEAFF
cdr3_nt: TGCAGTGCTAGTGGGGGGGACACTGAAGCTTTCTTT

d_call: TRBD2
v_call: TRBV7-9
j_call: TRBJ2-3
clone_size: once
cdr3_aa: CASSLIAGATDTQYF
cdr3_nt: TGTGCCAGCAGCCTCATAGCGGGAGCAACAGATACGCAGTATTTT

d_call: TRBD2
v_call: TRBV4-1
j_call: TRBJ2-1
clone_size: NA
cdr3_aa: CASSQPRPSSGSNEQFF
cdr3_nt: TGCGCCAGCAGCCAACCCCGACCGTCTAGCGGGAGCAATGAGCAGTTCTTC

d_call: NA
v_call: TRBV11-3
j_call: TRBJ1-1
clone_size: NA
cdr3_aa: CASSLSRTGAFF
cdr3_nt: TGTGCCAGCAGCTTATCTCGGACTGGAGCTTTCTTT

d_call: TRBD1
v_call: TRBV5-3
j_call: TRBJ1-6
clone_size: NA
cdr3_aa: CARSLVVQGSDSPLHF
cdr3_nt: TGTGCCAGAAGCTTGGTAGTACAGGGGAGCGATTCACCCCTCCACTTT

d_call: TRBD2
v_call: TRBV7-9
j_call: TRBJ2-1
clone_size: NA
cdr3_aa: CASSLGSGRAGNEQFF
cdr3_nt: TGTGCCAGCAGCTTAGGGAGTGGGAGGGCCGGGAATGAGCAGTTCTTC

d_call: TRBD1
v_call: TRBV7-9
j_call: TRBJ1-1
clone_size: few
cdr3_aa: CASSSGQVSTEAFF
cdr3_nt: TGTGCCAGCAGCTCGGGACAGGTGAGCACTGAAGCTTTCTTT

d_call: NA
v_call: TRBV6-5
j_call: TRBJ2-3
clone_size: NA
cdr3_aa: CASMPGATDTQYF
cdr3_nt: TGTGCCAGCATGCCAGGGGCCACAGATACGCAGTATTTT

d_call: NA
v_call: TRBV5-1
j_call: TRBJ2-7
clone_size: NA
cdr3_aa: CASSLASGGSYEQYF
cdr3_nt: TGCGCCAGCAGCTTGGCATCCGGGGGCTCCTACGAGCAGTACTTC

d_call: NA
v_call: TRBV11-3
j_call: TRBJ2-5
clone_size: NA
cdr3_aa: CASSPGLTQKETQYF
cdr3_nt: TGTGCCAGCAGCCCGGGGTTGACACAAAAAGAGACCCAGTACTTC

d_call: NA
v_call: TRBV24-1
j_call: TRBJ2-3
clone_size: once
cdr3_aa: CATRSGRDTDTQYF
cdr3_nt: TGTGCCACCCGGTCTGGGAGAGACACAGATACGCAGTATTTT

d_call: NA
v_call: TRBV7-9
j_call: TRBJ2-1
clone_size: NA
cdr3_aa: CASSKPSGWEASYNEQFF
cdr3_nt: TGTGCCAGCAGCAAACCGTCCGGCTGGGAGGCCTCCTACAATGAGCAGTTCTTC

d_call: NA
v_call: TRBV28
j_call: TRBJ1-2
clone_size: NA
cdr3_aa: CASSLQVPILHGYTF
cdr3_nt: TGTGCCAGCAGTTTACAGGTCCCCATACTTCATGGCTACACCTTC

d_call: TRBD2
v_call: TRBV7-2
j_call: TRBJ2-3
clone_size: NA
cdr3_aa: CASSLFGGRAVDTQYF
cdr3_nt: TGTGCCAGCAGCTTATTCGGCGGGAGGGCAGTAGATACGCAGTATTTT

d_call: NA
v_call: TRBV29-1
j_call: TRBJ1-5
clone_size: once
cdr3_aa: CSVITGLSNQPQHF
cdr3_nt: TGCAGCGTTATTACAGGGCTAAGCAATCAGCCCCAGCATTTT

d_call: NA
v_call: TRBV18
j_call: TRBJ1-6
clone_size: NA
cdr3_aa: CASSPYRESLHF
cdr3_nt: TGTGCCAGCTCACCATACAGAGAATCCCTCCACTTT

d_call: NA
v_call: TRBV24-1
j_call: TRBJ2-2
clone_size: few
cdr3_aa: CATSDQDRTGELFF
cdr3_nt: TGTGCCACCAGTGACCAGGACAGAACCGGGGAGCTGTTTTTT

d_call: TRBD2
v_call: TRBV7-9
j_call: TRBJ2-1
clone_size: NA
cdr3_aa: CASSLGLAGSSYNEQFF
cdr3_nt: TGTGCCAGCAGCTTGGGACTAGCGGGATCTTCCTACAATGAGCAGTTCTTC

d_call: NA
v_call: TRBV6-6
j_call: TRBJ2-7
clone_size: NA
cdr3_aa: CASRRLSDGTYEQYF
cdr3_nt: TGTGCCAGCAGACGTCTGAGCGACGGGACCTACGAGCAGTACTTC

d_call: NA
v_call: TRBV3-1/TRBV3-2
j_call: TRBJ2-1
clone_size: NA
cdr3_aa: CASSQAVGSYNEQFF
cdr3_nt: TGTGCCAGCAGCCAAGCGGTCGGCTCCTACAATGAGCAGTTCTTC

d_call: TRBD1
v_call: TRBV19
j_call: TRBJ2-7
clone_size: once
cdr3_aa: CASSITQILGQVDYEQYF
cdr3_nt: TGTGCCAGTAGTATAACACAAATTTTGGGACAGGTCGACTACGAGCAGTACTTC

d_call: TRBD2
v_call: TRBV30
j_call: TRBJ2-1
clone_size: NA
cdr3_aa: CAWRKLAAYNEQFF
cdr3_nt: TGTGCCTGGAGGAAGCTAGCGGCCTACAATGAGCAGTTCTTC

d_call: NA
v_call: TRBV18
j_call: TRBJ1-2
clone_size: NA
cdr3_aa: CASSPPGQFSDGYTF
cdr3_nt: TGTGCCAGCTCACCACCGGGGCAATTTTCGGATGGCTACACCTTC

d_call: TRBD1
v_call: TRBV27
j_call: TRBJ1-4
clone_size: NA
cdr3_aa: CASSLSQGDEKLFF
cdr3_nt: TGTGCCAGCAGTTTATCGCAGGGGGATGAAAAACTGTTTTTT

d_call: NA
v_call: TRBV4-3
j_call: TRBJ2-1
clone_size: NA
cdr3_aa: CASSQVFGSSYNEQFF
cdr3_nt: TGCGCCAGCAGCCAAGTGTTCGGGAGCTCCTACAATGAGCAGTTCTTC

d_call: NA
v_call: TRBV2
j_call: TRBJ2-2
clone_size: NA
cdr3_aa: CASKVLEAGTGELFF
cdr3_nt: TGTGCCAGCAAAGTATTGGAGGCCGGAACCGGGGAGCTGTTTTTT

d_call: NA
v_call: TRBV30
j_call: TRBJ1-5
clone_size: NA
cdr3_aa: CAWRRNSNQPQHF
cdr3_nt: TGTGCCTGGAGGCGAAATAGCAATCAGCCCCAGCATTTT

d_call: NA
v_call: TRBV5-1
j_call: TRBJ1-2
clone_size: NA
cdr3_aa: CASSPEADGYGYTF
cdr3_nt: TGCGCCAGCAGCCCGGAAGCGGACGGCTATGGCTACACCTTC

d_call: NA
v_call: TRBV9
j_call: TRBJ2-5
clone_size: NA
cdr3_aa: CASSESVGHTETQYF
cdr3_nt: TGTGCCAGCAGCGAATCCGTCGGACATACAGAGACCCAGTACTTC

d_call: NA
v_call: TRBV5-5
j_call: TRBJ2-5
clone_size: NA
cdr3_aa: CASSSLSRGKETQYF
cdr3_nt: TGTGCCAGCAGCTCCCTTTCTCGGGGGAAGGAGACCCAGTACTTC

d_call: NA
v_call: TRBV5-1
j_call: TRBJ2-1
clone_size: once
cdr3_aa: CASSFISGGGGLYNEQFF
cdr3_nt: TGCGCCAGCAGCTTCATTTCGGGAGGAGGGGGTCTCTACAATGAGCAGTTCTTC

d_call: NA
v_call: TRBV11-2
j_call: TRBJ2-7
clone_size: NA
cdr3_aa: CASSLDEISSYEQYF
cdr3_nt: TGTGCCAGCAGCTTAGACGAGATTAGCTCCTACGAGCAGTACTTC

d_call: TRBD2
v_call: TRBV5-8
j_call: TRBJ2-7
clone_size: NA
cdr3_aa: CASRERGGGRSEQYF
cdr3_nt: TGTGCCAGCAGGGAGAGGGGCGGGGGGCGGTCCGAGCAGTACTTC

d_call: NA
v_call: TRBV3-1/TRBV3-2
j_call: TRBJ2-1
clone_size: NA
cdr3_aa: CASSHRQLAPNYNEQFF
cdr3_nt: TGTGCCAGCAGCCACCGCCAACTAGCACCGAACTACAATGAGCAGTTCTTC

d_call: NA
v_call: TRBV27
j_call: TRBJ2-2
clone_size: once
cdr3_aa: CASTTKTLNSGELFF
cdr3_nt: TGTGCCAGCACCACAAAGACACTGAACAGCGGGGAGCTGTTTTTT

d_call: TRBD1
v_call: TRBV6-5
j_call: TRBJ2-3
clone_size: few
cdr3_aa: CASSSQDRDTDTQYF
cdr3_nt: TGTGCCAGCAGTTCACAAGACAGGGACACAGATACGCAGTATTTT

d_call: TRBD1
v_call: TRBV19
j_call: TRBJ1-2
clone_size: NA
cdr3_aa: CASSIVGQNSGYTF
cdr3_nt: TGTGCCAGTAGTATAGTGGGACAGAACAGTGGCTACACCTTC

d_call: TRBD1
v_call: TRBV7-9
j_call: TRBJ1-5
clone_size: NA
cdr3_aa: CASSRDRGNQPQHF
cdr3_nt: TGTGCCAGCAGCCGGGACAGGGGCAATCAGCCCCAGCATTTT

d_call: TRBD2
v_call: TRBV19
j_call: TRBJ2-2
clone_size: NA
cdr3_aa: CASSIDPAGGPSGELFF
cdr3_nt: TGTGCCAGTAGTATAGATCCAGCGGGAGGGCCATCCGGGGAGCTGTTTTTT

d_call: TRBD2
v_call: TRBV27
j_call: TRBJ2-3
clone_size: NA
cdr3_aa: CASSLQAGGPDTQYF
cdr3_nt: TGTGCCAGCAGTTTGCAAGCGGGAGGGCCCGATACGCAGTATTTT

d_call: TRBD2
v_call: TRBV5-1
j_call: TRBJ2-7
clone_size: NA
cdr3_aa: CASSPRRGGGWYEQYF
cdr3_nt: TGCGCCAGCAGCCCCCGCCGGGGGGGAGGATGGTACGAGCAGTACTTC